The next 21 T cell receptor beta chains were all read from a single sample in a study of Tregs in tolerant kidney transplant recipients. Generated by immunoSEQ multiplex PCR, the TCRdb table keeps only in-frame clones and is missing some. The sample holds tens of thousands of clones. Material: CD8+ T cells from blood, obtained before the transplant. The receptors were sampled from a human donor who received a combined kidney and bone marrow transplant.

For this clone: The read is 3 residues too short to cover the CDR3 end, so that end is filled in from the germline J gene. V gene TRBV2 combines with J gene TRBJ2-7, with a possible D match to TRBD2 (6 bases). The CDR3 covers 14 residues. V was clipped by 4 bases and J by 1 base, with 11 bases between them. The germline V gene encodes CDR1 SNHLY and CDR2 FYNNEI. Incomplete CDR3 DNA: TGTGCCAGCAGTGTTTTTGGGGGGTCCTACGAG. Translation gives CASSVFGGSYE. The CDR3, in full, reads CASSVFGGSYEQYF.

CDR3 region: CASRQGTEAFF. CDR3 bases read: TGTGCCAGTAGGCAGGGCACTGAA. The chain employs TRBV19 and TRBJ1-1, with a weak D call TRBD1 (5 bases). The read terminates 3 residues ahead of where the CDR3 ends, so the germline J gene completes it. There are 11 residues in the CDR3. Germline CDR1 reads LNHDA; CDR2 reads SQIVND (reference sequence). V dropped 6 bases and J dropped 4 bases, with 6 bases sitting between them.

Note on this clone: The observed sequence ends 3 residues before the CDR3 terminus, with the missing tail filled in from the germline J gene. The V call is TRBV11-2, the J call TRBJ2-7; 7 positions match TRBD2. With V trimmed by 2 bases and J by 1 base, 5 bases remained unmatched. The germline V gene encodes CDR1 SGHAT and CDR2 FQNNGV. The CDR3 totals 15 residues. Incomplete CDR3 DNA: TGTGCCAGCAGCTTATGGGCGGGAGAATCCTACGAG. Translated, it gives CASSLWAGESYE. In full, the CDR3 reads CASSLWAGESYEQYF.

Notes on this clone: The read falls 3 residues short of the CDR3 end, and the missing part is taken from the germline J gene. The V and J genes are TRBV5-6 and TRBJ2-1; no reliable D call. Per germline, CDR1 SGHDT and CDR2 YYEEEE. V was clipped by 2 bases and J by 0 bases, with 9 bases between them. The CDR3 length is 15 residues. The sequenced part of the CDR3 DNA is TGTGCCAGCAGCTTTGTACGCAGCTCCTACAATGAG. It encodes CASSFVRSSYNE. The CDR3 in full is CASSFVRSSYNEQFF.

Regarding this clone: Read sequence stops 3 residues before the CDR3 end, and the germline J gene provides the missing end. The chain couples TRBV5-1 to TRBJ1-5, with a weak D call TRBD1 (5 bases). This CDR3 has 17 amino acids. Germline V gives CDR1 SGHRS, CDR2 YFSETQ. V was trimmed by 4 bases and J by 0 bases, leaving 17 bases between them. CDR3 bases read: TGCGCCAGCAGCCCGGAGGGGAGCCCCTATAGCAATCAGCCC. This sequence encodes CASSPEGSPYSNQP. In full, the CDR3 reads CASSPEGSPYSNQPQHF.

Concerning this clone: The read terminates 3 residues before the CDR3 end, so the remaining end is supplied by the germline J gene. This chain joins TRBV19 and TRBJ2-6; D may be TRBD2 (6 bases). This CDR3 region has 14 residues. Germline loops: CDR1 LNHDA, CDR2 SQIVND (reference sequence). The V gene lost 9 bases and the J gene lost 4 bases, with 13 bases spanning the gap. The CDR3 sequence is CASDPAGGANVLTF. The sequenced CDR3 bases are TGTGCCAGCGACCCCGCGGGGGGGGCCAACGTC.

Details on this clone: The read halts 3 residues ahead of the CDR3 end, with the missing end drawn from the germline J gene. The rearrangement uses TRBV13 and TRBJ2-1; 10 bases fit TRBD2. The CDR3 is 16 residues long. From germline, CDR1 is PRHDT and CDR2 FYEKMQ (reference sequence). Trimming took 1 base from V and 8 from J; bases not matched to a gene: 8. The sequenced CDR3 bases are TGTGCCAGCAGCTTAGAGGCTAGCGGGAGCTGGGATGAG. Residues: CASSLEASGSWDE. The whole CDR3 reads CASSLEASGSWDEQFF.

CDR3 loop: CASSGRGGEKLFF. The sequenced part of the CDR3 DNA is TGTGCCAGCAGCGGAAGGGGGGGGGAAAAA. The chain couples TRBV7-9 to TRBJ1-4, with D maybe TRBD1 (6 bases). The read finishes 3 residues shy of the CDR3 end, and the germline J gene is used to complete it. Germline loops: CDR1 SEHNR, CDR2 FQNEAQ (reference sequence). The CDR3 loop spans 13 amino acids. Trimming shortened V by 5 bases and J by 8 bases, and 12 bases separated the two germline ends.

Of note for this clone: The read halts 3 residues ahead of the CDR3 end, with the missing end drawn from the germline J gene. The J gene is TRBJ1-5, the V gene TRBV19, with TRBD1 as a possible D gene (5 bases). Trimming cost V 10 bases and J 3 bases, with 22 bases left between them. The CDR3 sequence is 16 residues long. The germline gives CDR1 LNHDA, CDR2 SQIVND (reference sequence). Partial CDR3 DNA: TGTGCCACCGACCAGGCCGACAGAGGCTTCAATCAGCCC. It specifies CATDQADRGFNQP. The full CDR3 sequence reads CATDQADRGFNQPQHF.

Remarks on this clone: The read ends 3 residues before the CDR3 terminus; that terminus is restored from the germline J gene. V and J are TRBV2 and TRBJ2-1, with 14 bases fitting TRBD2. CDR1 is SNHLY and CDR2 is FYNNEI in the germline V gene. J lost 7 bases, V lost 8 bases, and 4 bases had no gene match. The CDR3 covers 14 residues. Here the CDR3 reads CASGTSGGGNEQFF. The CDR3 bases that were read are TGTGCCAGCGGGACTAGCGGGGGAGGGAATGAG.

A note on this clone: Coverage ceases 3 residues before the CDR3 finishes, and the germline J gene fills in the end. The rearrangement uses TRBV6-1 and TRBJ2-4; 9 nucleotides agree with TRBD2. The CDR3 is 14 residues long. Germline-derived CDR1 and CDR2 are MNHNS and SASEGT. The sequenced part of the CDR3 DNA is TGTGCCAGCAGTGAAGGGCTAGCGGGGCCCTAT. Translating it yields CASSEGLAGPY. The whole CDR3 is CASSEGLAGPYQYF.

About this clone itself: The read terminates 3 residues before the CDR3 end, so the remaining end is supplied by the germline J gene. This rearrangement joins TRBV5-1 to TRBJ2-2, with a tentative D call TRBD1 (6 bases). Germline CDR1 is SGHRS and CDR2 is YFSETQ. V shed 0 bases and J shed 5 bases, with 20 bases lying between them. This CDR3 spans 18 amino acids. CDR3 loop: CASSLGVWDTTRTGELFF. The sequenced part of the CDR3 DNA is TGCGCCAGCAGCTTGGGAGTTTGGGACACAACGAGAACCGGGGAG.

Here the CDR3 reads CASSLAGYNEQFF. Partial CDR3 DNA: TGTGCCAGCAGCTTAGCAGGGTACAATGAG. This chain links TRBV11-2 with TRBJ2-1; D may be TRBD1 (5 bases). The CDR3 extends 3 residues past the end of the read, so its final part is completed from the germline J gene. V lost 1 base and J lost 4, with 5 bases in between. Germline loops: CDR1 SGHAT, CDR2 FQNNGV. CDR3 length: 13 amino acids.

Turning to this clone: The read halts 3 residues ahead of the CDR3 end, with the missing end drawn from the germline J gene. This chain joins TRBV2 and TRBJ1-6, with no clear D. V was clipped by 5 bases and J by 0 bases, with 5 bases between them. Germline-derived CDR1 and CDR2 are SNHLY and FYNNEI. The length of the CDR3 is 14 residues. Here the CDR3 reads CASSYSSYNSPLHF. Partial CDR3 DNA: TGTGCCAGCAGTTACAGCTCCTATAATTCACCC. Using reference TRBV2 and TRBJ1-6 for the parts outside the CDR3, the full variable domain is EPEVTQTPSHQVTQMGQEVILRCVPISNHLYFYWYRQILGQKVEFLVSFYNNEISEKSEIFDDQFSVERPDGSNFTLKIRSTKLEDSAMYFCASSYSSYNSPLHFGNGTRLTVT.

Worth noting for this clone: The read halts 3 residues ahead of the CDR3 end, with the missing end drawn from the germline J gene. The chain combines TRBV2 with TRBJ2-7; TRBD2 is a possible D gene (5 bases). Per the germline V gene, CDR1 is SNHLY and CDR2 is FYNNEI. This CDR3 has 13 residues. Trimming left V 8 bases short and J 4 bases short, with 15 bases between. The CDR3: CASQDSSGYEQYF. Partial CDR3 DNA: TGTGCCAGCCAGGACTCCAGTGGGTACGAG.

CDR3 amino acids: CASRVGDTEAFF. The sequenced CDR3 bases are TGTGCCAGCAGGGTAGGGGACACTGAA. This chain connects TRBV6-2 or TRBV6-3 to TRBJ1-1; D may be TRBD1 (5 bases). The DNA ends 3 residues before the CDR3 does, and the rest of the CDR3 is filled in from the germline J gene. Germline-derived CDR1 and CDR2 are MNHEY and SVGEGT. The V end lost 6 bases, the J end lost 3 bases, and 8 bases lay between the germline ends. This CDR3 is 12 amino acids long.

The DNA read from the CDR3 is TGTGCCAGCAGTGGCCCGAACCCGGGGGAGACC. This translates into CASSGPNPGET. The whole CDR3 region reads CASSGPNPGETQYF. V and J are TRBV6-1 and TRBJ2-5; D may be TRBD2 (5 bases). Coverage ceases 3 residues before the CDR3 finishes, and the germline J gene fills in the end. The CDR3 is 14 amino acids. The germline V gene has CDR1 MNHNS and CDR2 SASEGT. The V end was cut by 4 bases, the J end by 5 bases, with 14 bases between.

CDR3 region: CASSPGEREVYEQYF. The sequenced CDR3 bases are TGTGCCAGCAGTCCCGGGGAGCGGGAGGTCTACGAG. The chain is built from TRBV6-2 or TRBV6-3 and TRBJ2-7; 9 nucleotides line up with TRBD2. The CDR3 end is not reached by the read, which stops 3 residues before it; the germline J gene fills it in. CDR3 size: 15 residues. Germline V CDR1 and CDR2: MNHEY, SVGEGT. The J segment lost 3 bases and the V segment lost 5 bases, leaving 8 bases of the junction unmatched.

Comment on this clone: Read coverage stops 3 residues before the CDR3 terminus; the germline J gene supplies the remainder. V is TRBV12-3 or TRBV12-4 and J is TRBJ2-2, with a possible D match to TRBD2 (6 bases). CDR3 length: 15 residues. Trimming took 6 bases from V and 4 from J, leaving 15 bases between them. The sequenced part of the CDR3 DNA is TGTGCCAGCAGCCCCACTAGCTTCGGCACCGGGGAG. It yields the protein CASSPTSFGTGE. The CDR3 as a whole reads CASSPTSFGTGELFF.

About this clone: Read sequence stops 3 residues before the CDR3 end, and the germline J gene provides the missing end. V usage is TRBV6-2 or TRBV6-3 and J usage is TRBJ1-2, with D maybe TRBD1 (5 bases). CDR1 and CDR2 from the germline V gene are MNHEY and SVGEGT. This CDR3 is 15 amino acids long. Trimming stripped 2 bases from V and 5 bases from J, with 15 bases between. CDR3 sequence reads: CASSYPGGDSYGYTF. The DNA read from the CDR3 is TGTGCCAGCAGTTACCCTGGGGGGGATTCTTATGGC.

As regards this clone: The DNA ends 3 residues before the CDR3 does, and the rest of the CDR3 is filled in from the germline J gene. The V call is TRBV29-1, the J call TRBJ2-7, with 7 nucleotides matching TRBD1. With 7 bases clipped from V and 5 bases from J, the junction kept 11 bases outside the gene matches. Germline V gene lookup returns CDR1 SQVTM and CDR2 ANQGSEA. The CDR3 has 13 amino acids. The CDR3 here is CSATGQQNDEQYF. Incomplete CDR3 DNA: TGCAGCGCCACGGGACAGCAAAACGACGAG.